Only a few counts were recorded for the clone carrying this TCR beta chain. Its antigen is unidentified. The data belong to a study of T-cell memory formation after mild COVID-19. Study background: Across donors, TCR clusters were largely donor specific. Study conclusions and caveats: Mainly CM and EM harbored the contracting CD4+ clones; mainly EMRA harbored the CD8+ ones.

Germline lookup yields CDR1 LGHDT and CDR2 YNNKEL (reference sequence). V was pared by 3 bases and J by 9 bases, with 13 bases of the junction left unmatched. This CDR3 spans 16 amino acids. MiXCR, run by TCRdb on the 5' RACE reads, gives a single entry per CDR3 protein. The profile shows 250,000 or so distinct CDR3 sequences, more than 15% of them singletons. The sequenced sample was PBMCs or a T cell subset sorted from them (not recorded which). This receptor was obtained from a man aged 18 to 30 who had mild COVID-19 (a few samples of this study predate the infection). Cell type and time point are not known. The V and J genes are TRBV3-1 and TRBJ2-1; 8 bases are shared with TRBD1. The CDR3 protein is CASSQYRGSFISEQFF. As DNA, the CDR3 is TGTGCCAGCAGCCAGTACAGGGGGTCGTTCATCAGTGAGCAGTTCTTC.